This T cell receptor beta chain was identified in a study of post-analysis software for immune sequencing data. About the study: Patients with relapsing-remitting, secondary progressive and progressive-relapsing multiple sclerosis courses were all represented. Study-wide findings and caveats: Strong co-clustering by F measure linked samples that shared a preparation batch. Patients used about 5 TRBV segments, including TRBV5-6, TRBV5-1 and TRBV20-1, more often than controls.

The CDR3 loop spans 14 amino acids. Germline V gene data show CDR1 as DFQATT and CDR2 as SNEGSKA (reference sequence). V lost 0 bases to trimming and J lost 4 bases, with 12 bases between them. Every TCR beta cDNA library bore unique molecular identifiers. In TCRdb, the PCR reads were re-called with MiXCR into one record per CDR3 protein. Of around 500,000 distinct CDR3 sequences in the sample, around 31% are singletons; the top ten hold 4.5% to 7.5%. This clonotype was counted at least ten times. What it binds is not known. Material for sequencing was blood. This TCR derives from a girl under 18 with multiple sclerosis. The chain is built from TRBV20-1 and TRBJ1-2, with D possibly being TRBD1 (6 bases). The CDR3 sequence: CSARDQGTGYGYTF. The CDR3 bases are TGCAGTGCTAGAGATCAGGGGACTGGCTATGGCTACACCTTC.